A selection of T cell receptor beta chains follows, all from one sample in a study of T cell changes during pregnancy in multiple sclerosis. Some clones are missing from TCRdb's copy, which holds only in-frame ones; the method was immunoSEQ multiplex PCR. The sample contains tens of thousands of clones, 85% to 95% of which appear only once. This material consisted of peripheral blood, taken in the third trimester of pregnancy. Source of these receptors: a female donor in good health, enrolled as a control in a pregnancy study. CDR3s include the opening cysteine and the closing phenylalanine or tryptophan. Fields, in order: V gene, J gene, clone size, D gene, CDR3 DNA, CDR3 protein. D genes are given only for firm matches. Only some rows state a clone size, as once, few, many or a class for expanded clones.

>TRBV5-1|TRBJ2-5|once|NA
TGCGCCAGCACCTCCTTAGGGGGGGGAGAGACCCAGTACTTC
CASTSLGGGETQYF
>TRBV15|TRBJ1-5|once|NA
TGTGCCACCAGCACTGCAGGGGATCAGCCCCAGCATTTT
CATSTAGDQPQHF
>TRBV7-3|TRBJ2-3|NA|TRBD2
TGTGCCAGCAGCTTAGTTCGGGGGGGGCCTTCAGATACGCAGTATTTT
CASSLVRGGPSDTQYF
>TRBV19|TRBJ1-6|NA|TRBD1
TGTGCCAGTAGCCCGGACAGGGGCCTCTATAATTCACCCCTCCACTTT
CASSPDRGLYNSPLHF
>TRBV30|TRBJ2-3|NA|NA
TGTGCCTGGACCGGAGGAAACACAGATACGCAGTATTTT
CAWTGGNTDTQYF
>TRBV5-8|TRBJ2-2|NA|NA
TGTGCCAGCAGCTTGCTGGGGGGACGGGACACCGGGGAGCTGTTTTTT
CASSLLGGRDTGELFF
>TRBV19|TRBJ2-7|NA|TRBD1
TGTGCCAGTAGCATACAGGGGGCTCGTCACGAGCAGTACTTC
CASSIQGARHEQYF
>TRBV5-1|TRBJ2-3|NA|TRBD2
TGCGCCAGCAGCGAGACCCTAGCGGGATCAGATACGCAGTATTTT
CASSETLAGSDTQYF
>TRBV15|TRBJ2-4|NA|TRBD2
TGTGCCACCAGCAGACATCTAGGCGGGAGCGGGGGCCCGGAAAACATTCAGTACTTC
CATSRHLGGSGGPENIQYF
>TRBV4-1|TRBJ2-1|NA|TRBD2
TGCGCCAGCAGCCAAGACCCAGCGGGGGGTATTCGGAATGAGCAGTTCTTC
CASSQDPAGGIRNEQFF
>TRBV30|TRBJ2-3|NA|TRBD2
TGTGCCTGGAGTCGACTAGCGGGAGTGGCAGATACGCAGTATTTT
CAWSRLAGVADTQYF
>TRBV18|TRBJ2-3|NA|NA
TGTGCCAGCTCACCACGTAGGGGATCAGATACGCAGTATTTT
CASSPRRGSDTQYF
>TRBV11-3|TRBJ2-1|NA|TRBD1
TGTGCCAGCAGCTTAGGTTTAGACAGGGTAAATGAGCAGTTCTTC
CASSLGLDRVNEQFF
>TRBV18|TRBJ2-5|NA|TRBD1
TGTGCCAGCTCACAAACGATTGACAGGGTAGAGACCCAGTACTTC
CASSQTIDRVETQYF
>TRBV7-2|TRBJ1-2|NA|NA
TGTGCCAGCAGCTTAAACCCTAGGTATGGCTACACCTTC
CASSLNPRYGYTF
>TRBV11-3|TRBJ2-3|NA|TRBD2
TGTGCCAGCAGCTCCGGACTAGCGGGGGAGGTAGATACGCAGTATTTT
CASSSGLAGEVDTQYF
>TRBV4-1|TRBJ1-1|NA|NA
TGCGCCAGCAGCCAATTTCCAGGGTCAAATTTACCTGAAGCTTTCTTT
CASSQFPGSNLPEAFF
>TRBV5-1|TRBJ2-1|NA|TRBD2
TGCGCCAGTGGGACTAGCGGGACATACAATGAGCAGTTCTTC
CASGTSGTYNEQFF
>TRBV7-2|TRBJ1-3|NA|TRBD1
TGTGCCAGCAGCACCAGACAGGGTCGGACTGGAAACACCATATATTTT
CASSTRQGRTGNTIYF
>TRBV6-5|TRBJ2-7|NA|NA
TGTGCCAGCAGTTACGATGACCGGCAGGCTTCCTACGAGCAGTACTTC
CASSYDDRQASYEQYF
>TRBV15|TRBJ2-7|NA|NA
TGTGCCACCAGCAGAGAATATGGCTCCGAGCAGTACTTC
CATSREYGSEQYF
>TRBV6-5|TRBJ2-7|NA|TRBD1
TGTGCCAGCAGTTACTCGGGACAGGGGGCGCAAGAGCAGTACTTC
CASSYSGQGAQEQYF
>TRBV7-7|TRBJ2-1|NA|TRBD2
TGTGCTAGCAGCTTAAATCCAGCGGGAATGGGGCATGAGCAGTTCTTC
CASSLNPAGMGHEQFF
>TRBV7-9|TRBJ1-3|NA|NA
TGTGCCAGCAGCTCTCAGGACTACTCTGGAAACACCATATATTTT
CASSSQDYSGNTIYF
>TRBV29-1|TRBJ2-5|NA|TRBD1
TGCAGCGCGGACAGGGGGCATGAGACCCAGTACTTC
CSADRGHETQYF
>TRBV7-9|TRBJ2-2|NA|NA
TGTGCCAGCAGCTTAGCTCGGGGAGACACCGGGGAGCTGTTTTTT
CASSLARGDTGELFF
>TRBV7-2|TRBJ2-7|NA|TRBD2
TGTGCCAGCAGCTTATCGGGCCTGGGGACTAGCGGGAGGGCCTACGAGCAGTACTTC
CASSLSGLGTSGRAYEQYF
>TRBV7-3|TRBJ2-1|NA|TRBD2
TGTGCCAGCAGCTCACGACTAGCGAGCTTCAATGAGCAGTTCTTC
CASSSRLASFNEQFF
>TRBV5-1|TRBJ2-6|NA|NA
TGCGCCAGCAGCTTGGCGTGGAGCTCTGGGGCCAACGTCCTGACTTTC
CASSLAWSSGANVLTF
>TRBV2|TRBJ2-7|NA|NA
TGTGCCAGCAGTGGAGGGTTCGAGCAGTACTTC
CASSGGFEQYF